Sequencing of this TCR beta chain was carried out in a study of vaccination and CD4 T cells after COVID-19. Comment on this clonotype: As yet, its antigen is unknown.

Treatment meaning: roughly 10-day PBMC culture with coronavirus spike peptide pools or control peptides (ViraFEST assay). Healthy volunteers who received the vaccine had not previously caught SARS-CoV-2, negative nucleocapsid antibody results before and after vaccination showed. Sequenced with the Oncomine TCR Beta short-read assay was DNA taken from cultured CD4+ T cells. Cultured CD4+ T cells yielded the extracted genomic DNA. MiXCR was run by TCRdb on the PCR reads, yielding one entry per CDR3 protein. Of roughly 12,000 distinct CDR3 sequences in the sample, around a third are singletons; the top ten hold 30% to 35%. Whole-study results and caveats: Vaccine-specific clones in convalescent patients were spike mono-reactive in 304 of 307 cases.

The TCR was taken from a human donor who received a COVID-19 vaccine. The specimen was CD4+ T cells from blood, cultured in vitro, collected before SARS-CoV-2 vaccination.

CDR3 sequence reads: CASSYWRGSYEQYF. Here the CDR3 DNA reads TGTGCCAGCAGTTATTGGAGGGGCTCCTACGAGCAGTACTTC. This rearrangement joins TRBV6-5 to TRBJ2-7; D possibly corresponds to TRBD2 (6 bases). The V and J ends lost 3 bases and 0 bases respectively, with 9 bases between them. This CDR3 is built from 14 residues. Germline lookup yields CDR1 MNHEY and CDR2 SVGAGI.